The clone carrying this T cell receptor beta chain has a count of ten or more. Its matching antigen is unknown. Deletions cut 5 bases from V and 0 bases from J, with 10 bases between. This CDR3 is built from 15 residues. CDR1 SEHNR and CDR2 FQNEAQ come from the germline V gene (reference sequence). This specimen comes from a study of Graves' ophthalmopathy and Graves' hyperthyroidism. Study conclusions and caveats: The model's ophthalmopathy progression predictions had more than 55% sensitivity and 72% to 75% specificity.

From RNA, the CDR3 regions of TCR beta chains were amplified and sequenced. The first-round RT-PCR employed HTBI primers together with the Qiagen OneStep RT-PCR kit. A multiplex PCR was then performed as the second round. One entry per CDR3 protein, called by TCRdb with MiXCR from the multiplex PCR reads. The profile shows 600,000 to 700,000 distinct CDR3 sequences, over 40% of them singletons. Moderately to severely active ophthalmopathy under 3 months, CAS at least 3, NOSPECS at least 4. Uncontrolled infections, pregnancy, lactation or other autoimmune diseases led to patient exclusion. Diagnostic conclusions were grounded in clinical symptoms, serum thyroxine, TRAb, thyroid ultrasound and orbital computed tomography.

The V call is TRBV7-9, the J call TRBJ1-4, with D possibly TRBD1 on 6 matching bases. The sequenced material came from peripheral blood. The clonotype originates from an adult man with Graves' ophthalmopathy. CDR3 bases: TGTGCCAGCAGCGGCAGACAGGCAACTAATGAAAAACTGTTTTTT. This encodes CASSGRQATNEKLFF.